These 15 T cell receptor beta chains were all obtained from the same sample, sequenced in a study of shared T cell receptors in the human thymus. Using immunoSEQ multiplex PCR, the repertoire was profiled, and TCRdb retains in-frame clones only, with some absent. The repertoire consists of over 60,000 clones, with 90% to 95% occurring once and the leading ten covering around 0.035%. Sequencing was carried out using thymocytes. The receptors shown here come from a human donor.

A single count supports this clone. The chain employs TRBV5-5 and TRBJ1-2, with TRBD1 identical over 10 bases. There are 18 residues in the CDR3. The junction had 15 bases not matched to a gene; V was cut back by 6 bases and J by 1 base. The germline gives CDR1 SGHKS, CDR2 YYEKEE (reference sequence). In DNA form, the CDR3 reads TGTGCCAGCAACACGGACAGGGGGGAGTCGGTCCTTAACTATGGCTACACCTTC. This translates into CASNTDRGESVLNYGYTF.

The rearrangement uses TRBV19 and TRBJ2-5; 9 bases fit TRBD2. The V gene's germline CDR1 is LNHDA and CDR2 SQIVND (reference sequence). The CDR3 has 15 residues. V dropped 3 bases and J dropped 5; count of bases not matched to a gene: 7. DNA of the CDR3: TGTGCCAGTAGTATTAAGCGGGGGGTTGTGGAGACCCAGTACTTC. Residues: CASSIKRGVVETQYF.

The J gene is TRBJ1-2, the V gene TRBV7-9; possible D gene TRBD1, 5 bases. CDR1 and CDR2 from the germline V gene are SEHNR and FQNEAQ (reference sequence). This CDR3 is 17 amino acids long. Deletions cut 2 bases from V and 2 bases from J, with 18 bases between. The CDR3 region is CASSLYLGVRKNYGYTF. The DNA for the CDR3 is TGTGCCAGCAGCTTATATTTGGGGGTTAGGAAAAACTATGGCTACACCTTC.

This chain joins TRBV27 and TRBJ2-2, with D perhaps being TRBD1 or TRBD2 (6 bases each). The CDR3 is 15 residues long. From germline, CDR1 is MNHEY and CDR2 SMNVEV (reference sequence). The ends were cut back, 4 bases at V and 6 bases at J, with 15 bases in the middle. This CDR3 is CASSSAGEVPGELFF. The CDR3 DNA follows: TGTGCCAGCAGTTCGGCAGGGGAGGTTCCCGGGGAGCTGTTTTTT.

The DNA of the CDR3 is TGTGCCAGCAGCTTATGTTTGTCAGGGTGCAAATATGGCTACACCTTC. This translates into CASSLCLSGCKYGYTF. The V call is TRBV7-9, the J call TRBJ1-2; D might be TRBD1 (5 bases). CDR1 is SEHNR and CDR2 is FQNEAQ in the germline V gene (reference sequence). The V and J ends lost 2 bases and 5 bases respectively, with 18 bases between them. This CDR3 has 16 amino acids.

CDR3 in amino acids: CASSLSKEVSGNFYEQYF. DNA for the CDR3: TGTGCCAGCAGCTTGAGTAAAGAAGTTTCAGGTAACTTCTACGAGCAGTACTTC. The chain couples TRBV5-4 to TRBJ2-7, with D hard to call. CDR1 SGHNT and CDR2 YYREEE come from the germline V gene (reference sequence). With 1 base removed from V and 3 bases from J, the gap between germline ends came to 23 bases. This CDR3 has 18 residues.

The gene calls are TRBV7-3 and TRBJ1-1; D perhaps matches TRBD1 (5 bases). V was trimmed by 5 bases and J by 1 base, leaving 8 bases between them. Germline CDR1 is SGHTA and CDR2 is FQGTGA. The CDR3 spans 13 residues. The CDR3 spells CASSQDRNTEAFF. Here the CDR3 DNA reads TGTGCCAGCAGCCAAGACAGGAACACTGAAGCTTTCTTT.

The rearrangement links TRBV5-8 to TRBJ1-4; maybe TRBD1 (6 bases). This CDR3 spans 17 amino acids. The V and J ends lost 3 bases and 6 bases respectively, with 21 bases between them. In germline, CDR1 is SGHTS, CDR2 YDEGEE. The DNA for the CDR3 is TGTGCCAGCAGCTCGGATTACCGGGACAACCGGTATGAAAAACTGTTTTTT. It translates to CASSSDYRDNRYEKLFF.

The chain recombines TRBV5-8 with TRBJ1-6; D call uncertain. Germline V gives CDR1 SGHTS, CDR2 YDEGEE. Trimming removed 1 base at V and 8 bases at J, with 10 bases between. The CDR3 loop spans 14 amino acids. The CDR3 bases are TGTGCCAGCAGCTTGAAGGGTTCTCATTCACCCCTCCACTTT. This encodes CASSLKGSHSPLHF.

This chain connects TRBV7-2 to TRBJ1-4; D gene unclear. CDR1 SGHTA and CDR2 FQGNSA come from the germline V gene. V lost 2 bases and J 6 bases, leaving 4 bases between the germline ends. The CDR3 consists of 12 residues. This CDR3 is CASSLKYEKLFF. The CDR3 region has the DNA TGTGCCAGCAGCTTAAAATATGAAAAACTGTTTTTT.

This chain uses TRBV6-5 with TRBJ2-3; TRBD1 matches at 8 bases. Per germline, CDR1 MNHEY and CDR2 SVGAGI. CDR3 size: 16 residues. V shed 0 bases, J shed 2 bases, and the junction held 4 bases outside the gene matches. Here the CDR3 reads CASSYSRTGSTDTQYF. In DNA form, the CDR3 reads TGTGCCAGCAGTTACTCCCGGACAGGGTCCACAGATACGCAGTATTTT.

The chain carries TRBV7-2 and TRBJ2-7, with D perhaps matching TRBD2 (6 bases). The germline gives CDR1 SGHTA, CDR2 FQGNSA. This CDR3 has 18 amino acids. Trimming cost V 3 bases and J 3 bases, with 24 bases left between them. This CDR3 reads CASSLNPFGTRFFYEQYF. Written as DNA, the CDR3 is TGTGCCAGCAGCTTGAATCCTTTCGGGACTCGGTTTTTCTACGAGCAGTACTTC.

J is TRBJ1-3 and V is TRBV4-1; D is perhaps TRBD1 (5 bases). V lost 4 bases to trimming and J lost 7 bases, with 20 bases between them. The germline V gene encodes CDR1 MGHRA and CDR2 YSYEKL. This CDR3 contains 16 residues. The CDR3, as DNA: TGCGCCAGCAGCCTTCGTCAGGGTGCAATGAGGAACACCATATATTTT. It yields the protein CASSLRQGAMRNTIYF.

The CDR3 reads CASSSSGAVNSPLHF. The CDR3 coding sequence is TGTGCCAGCAGTTCGTCGGGGGCAGTGAATTCACCCCTCCACTTT. The chain joins TRBV27 to TRBJ1-6; TRBD1 is a possible D gene (6 bases). V lost 4 bases, J lost 7 bases, and 14 bases lay in between. CDR1 is MNHEY, CDR2 SMNVEV, per germline (reference sequence). The CDR3 extends over 15 amino acids.

This chain joins TRBV18 and TRBJ2-1, with TRBD1 as a possible D gene (6 bases). Trimming took off 3 bases at V and 4 bases at J, with 10 bases between the two ends. Germline CDR1 reads KGHSH; CDR2 reads LQKENI. This CDR3 has 14 residues. This CDR3 reads CASSPFQGYNEQFF. The CDR3 DNA sequence: TGTGCCAGCTCACCCTTTCAGGGGTACAATGAGCAGTTCTTC.